This is a list of T cell receptor beta chains from one sample in a study of blood T cell repertoires in COVID-19. Profiled with immunoSEQ multiplex PCR; TCRdb holds only in-frame clones, not every one. Found here are 150,000 to 200,000 clones, roughly 87% of them singletons; the top ten hold over 4.5%. Sequencing was done on a sample of peripheral blood. The receptors were sampled from a human donor in a cohort sampled during active COVID-19. Each CDR3 is given with its conserved first and last residue. D genes are given only for firm matches. Part of the rows lack a size; the others show once, few, many or a class for expanded clones.

TRBJ2-4	NA	once	TRBV6-5	TGTGCCAGCACTAGGAAAAACATTCAGTACTTC	CASTRKNIQYF
TRBJ2-5	NA	NA	TRBV2	TGTGCCAGCAACACATTGTACCAAGAGACCCAGTACTTC	CASNTLYQETQYF
TRBJ2-7	NA	NA	TRBV21-1	TGTGCCAGCAGCGCCGAGGGGGGGGCTAGTCCCTACGAGCAGTACTTC	CASSAEGGASPYEQYF
TRBJ1-1	NA	NA	TRBV30	TGTGCCTGGAGTGTACAGATGGCCACTGAAGCTTTCTTT	CAWSVQMATEAFF
TRBJ2-3	TRBD2	NA	TRBV25-1	TGTGCCAGCAGTAAGTTAGCGGGAAGCACAGATACGCAGTATTTT	CASSKLAGSTDTQYF
TRBJ2-1	TRBD1	NA	TRBV5-1	TGCGCCAGCAGCTTGGGGGACAGGGCCGCGTCCTACAATGAGCAGTTCTTC	CASSLGDRAASYNEQFF
TRBJ2-1	TRBD1	once	TRBV7-9	TGTGCCAGCAGCCGCGACAGGGGGGGTTGGTACAATGAGCAGTTCTTC	CASSRDRGGWYNEQFF
TRBJ2-6	NA	NA	TRBV18	TGTGCCAGCTCACTTATACAGGAATCTGGGGCCAACGTCCTGACTTTC	CASSLIQESGANVLTF
TRBJ2-1	TRBD2	NA	TRBV27	TGTGCCAGCAGTTCCTCAGCCCGGGGTGGGCCTAGCGGGGGCCCAGGACATGAGCAGTTCTTC	CASSSSARGGPSGGPGHEQFF
TRBJ1-5	NA	few	TRBV3-1/TRBV3-2	TGTGCCAGCAGCCAAGGAGCGCGGGATCAGCCCCAGCATTTT	CASSQGARDQPQHF
TRBJ2-5	TRBD1	NA	TRBV29-1	TGCAGCGTTGGGACAGGCGGCCCGGAGACCCAGTACTTC	CSVGTGGPETQYF